This T cell receptor beta chain came from a study of cytomegalovirus exposure and HLA in healthy donors. Findings and caveats of the study: Most subjects had HLA-A and HLA-B alleles reportedly predicted accurately by TCR beta sequences. Links to common viral pathogens appeared, in a later analysis, for several of the most significant clusters. Earlier analysis yielded a pattern in which most TCR beta V segments were productive about 90% or about 30% of the time.

PCR involved 60 Vbeta and 13 Jbeta primers. TCRdb's table, derived via immunoSEQ multiplex PCR, lists solely in-frame clones and lacks some. The data show 100,000 to 150,000 clones, more than 75% seen once. Note on this clone: Its cognate antigen is unknown.

From germline, CDR1 is SGHRS and CDR2 YFSETQ. The V and J ends lost 4 bases and 0 bases respectively, with 10 bases between them. There are 14 residues in the CDR3. Material: PBMCs. The receptor was isolated from a woman aged 55-70 years in good health and CMV-seropositive. The chain employs TRBV5-1 and TRBJ1-1; TRBD1 is a possible D gene (5 bases). DNA of the CDR3: TGCGCCAGCAGCATCGACAGCATGAACACTGAAGCTTTCTTT. It specifies CASSIDSMNTEAFF.